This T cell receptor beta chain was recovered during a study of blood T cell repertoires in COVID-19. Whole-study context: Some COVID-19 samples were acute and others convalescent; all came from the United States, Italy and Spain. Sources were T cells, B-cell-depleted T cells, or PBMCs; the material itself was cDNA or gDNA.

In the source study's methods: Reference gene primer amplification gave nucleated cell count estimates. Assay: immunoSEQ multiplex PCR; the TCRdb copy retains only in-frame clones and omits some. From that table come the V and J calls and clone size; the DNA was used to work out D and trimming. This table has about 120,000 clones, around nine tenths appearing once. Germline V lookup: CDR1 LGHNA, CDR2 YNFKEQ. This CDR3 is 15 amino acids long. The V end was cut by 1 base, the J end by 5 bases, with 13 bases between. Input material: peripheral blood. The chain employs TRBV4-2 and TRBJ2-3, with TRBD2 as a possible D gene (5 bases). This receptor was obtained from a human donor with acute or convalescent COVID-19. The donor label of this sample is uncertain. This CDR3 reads CASSQAGIFGDTQYF. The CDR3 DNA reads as TGTGCCAGCAGCCAAGCCGGGATCTTCGGAGATACGCAGTATTTT.